One and the same sample provided the 20 T cell receptor beta chains below, sequenced in a study of T cells in women clearing cervical HPV infection. Sequencing used immunoSEQ multiplex PCR; TCRdb keeps in-frame clones, though not all of them. This listing includes tens of thousands of clones. What was sequenced was blood buffy coat. These receptors were taken from a woman aged 18 to 69 with a cervical HPV16 infection that either progressed to CIN3+ or cleared (not recorded which).

As for this clone: The read terminates 3 residues before the CDR3 end, so the remaining end is supplied by the germline J gene. The chain recombines TRBV6-1 with TRBJ2-1; TRBD1 might be the D (7 bases). This CDR3 spans 18 amino acids. Between the trimmed V and J ends, which lost 0 bases and 9 bases, there was a span of 24 bases. CDR1 is MNHNS, CDR2 SASEGT, per germline. The CDR3 spells CASSEAARGQVGRGEQFF. CDR3 DNA, as far as it was read: TGTGCCAGCAGTGAAGCGGCGCGTGGACAGGTCGGGCGGGGTGAG.

About this clone: The read is 3 residues too short to cover the CDR3 end, so that end is filled in from the germline J gene. V usage is TRBV20-1 and J usage is TRBJ1-5; D is ambiguous. Trimming pared 5 bases from V and 9 bases from J, leaving 8 bases between. Germline assignment: CDR1 DFQATT and CDR2 SNEGSKA (reference sequence). The CDR3 is made up of 10 amino acids. The sequenced CDR3 bases are TGCAGTGCTGGGCCAGGGCCC. Its translation: CSAGPGP. From start to end, the CDR3 is CSAGPGPQHF.

As concerns this clone: The read ends 3 residues before the CDR3 terminus; that terminus is restored from the germline J gene. J is TRBJ1-2 and V is TRBV9; D not certain. The CDR3 sequence is 12 residues long. V lost 4 bases to trimming and J lost 4 bases, with 8 bases between them. The germline CDR1 and CDR2 sequences are SGDLS and YYNGEE. CDR3 sequence: CASSSFPYGYTF. The DNA read from the CDR3 is TGTGCCAGCAGCTCCTTCCCCTATGGC.

In regard to this clone: The read comes to an end 3 residues before the CDR3 does, leaving the germline J gene to fill in the end. The chain couples TRBV2 to TRBJ2-5, with D possibly being TRBD1 (7 bases). This CDR3 comprises 14 residues. V lost 2 bases and J 5 bases, leaving 12 bases between the germline ends. CDR1 SNHLY and CDR2 FYNNEI come from the germline V gene. The CDR3 DNA, read in part, is TGTGCCAGCAGTGAAAGGAGGGGGCCGGAGACC. Protein sequence: CASSERRGPET. The CDR3 in its entirety is CASSERRGPETQYF. Complete variable domain (other parts from reference TRBV2 and TRBJ2-5): EPEVTQTPSHQVTQMGQEVILRCVPISNHLYFYWYRQILGQKVEFLVSFYNNEISEKSEIFDDQFSVERPDGSNFTLKIRSTKLEDSAMYFCASSERRGPETQYFGPGTRLLVL.

The CDR3 bases that were read are TGCAGTGCCATCCGGACTAGCGGTGATGAG. It codes for CSAIRTSGDE. The full CDR3 is CSAIRTSGDEQFF. The chain recombines TRBV20-1 with TRBJ2-1; TRBD2 agrees at 10 bases. The read halts 3 residues ahead of the CDR3 end, with the missing end drawn from the germline J gene. Germline trimming cut 6 bases from V and 8 bases from J; bases unmatched to any gene: 7. Germline CDR1 reads DFQATT; CDR2 reads SNEGSKA (reference sequence). CDR3 length: 13 residues.

A word on this clone: With the read ending 3 residues before the CDR3 end, the germline J gene is used to fill in that end. V is TRBV20-1 and J is TRBJ2-3; 12 bases are a match to TRBD1. Losses at the gene ends were 0 bases for V and 6 bases for J; bases not matched to a gene: 4. The CDR3 consists of 15 residues. Germline lookup yields CDR1 DFQATT and CDR2 SNEGSKA (reference sequence). CDR3 DNA, as far as it was read: TGCAGTGCTAGAGATTGGGGGACAGGGGGCGATACG. Amino acids: CSARDWGTGGDT. The complete CDR3 protein is CSARDWGTGGDTQYF.

As for this clone: With the read ending 3 residues before the CDR3 end, the germline J gene is used to fill in that end. The chain is built from TRBV20-1 and TRBJ1-5; 7 bases agree with TRBD1. V gave up 6 bases and J gave up 7 bases; unmatched junction bases: 12. Germline CDR1 reads DFQATT; CDR2 reads SNEGSKA (reference sequence). The CDR3 has 14 amino acids. The CDR3 here is CSAQSDRARQPQHF. The sequenced CDR3 bases are TGCAGTGCCCAGAGCGACAGGGCAAGACAGCCC.

Of note for this clone: The read terminates 3 residues before the CDR3 end, so the remaining end is supplied by the germline J gene. J is TRBJ2-3 and V is TRBV20-1; 10 bases agree with TRBD2. Germline V lookup: CDR1 DFQATT, CDR2 SNEGSKA (reference sequence). V lost 3 bases to trimming and J lost 0 bases; unmatched junction nucleotides: 9. The CDR3 is 17 amino acids. The CDR3 protein is CSASRLAGATSTDTQYF. The covered CDR3 bases are TGCAGTGCTAGCCGTCTAGCGGGGGCTACTAGCACAGATACG.

Turning to this clone: The read terminates 3 residues before the CDR3 end, so the remaining end is supplied by the germline J gene. V usage is TRBV12-3 or TRBV12-4 and J usage is TRBJ1-1; TRBD1 matches at 8 bases. V was clipped by 3 bases and J by 4 bases; unmatched bases: 1. There are 13 residues in the CDR3. The CDR3 reads CASSFTGGTEAFF. The part of the CDR3 DNA that was read is TGTGCCAGCAGTTTTACAGGGGGCACTGAA.

Concerning this clone itself: The CDR3 end is not reached by the read, which stops 3 residues before it; the germline J gene fills it in. The chain couples TRBV20-1 to TRBJ2-7; 7 bases are shared with TRBD1. The CDR3 is made up of 13 amino acids. V gave up 4 bases and J gave up 2 bases; unmatched junction bases: 5. Germline V gene lookup returns CDR1 DFQATT and CDR2 SNEGSKA (reference sequence). The CDR3 DNA, read in part, is TGCAGTGCTATTTCGGGACAGCCCTACGAG. It yields the protein CSAISGQPYE. The whole CDR3 protein reads CSAISGQPYEQYF.

As regards this clone: The read comes to an end 3 residues before the CDR3 does, leaving the germline J gene to fill in the end. The chain uses TRBV20-1 and TRBJ1-4; 8 nucleotides align to TRBD1. CDR1 is DFQATT, CDR2 SNEGSKA, per germline (reference sequence). CDR3 length: 14 amino acids. This CDR3 reads CSAGAGGNNSPLFF. The DNA read from the CDR3 is TGCAGTGCCGGAGCAGGGGGCAATAATTCACCA.

Points on this clone: The read stops 3 residues short of the end of the CDR3; the missing end is completed from the germline J gene. The rearrangement links TRBV19 to TRBJ2-3; 10 nucleotides agree with TRBD1. This CDR3 is 16 amino acids long. With 3 bases clipped from V and 4 bases from J, the junction kept 7 bases outside the gene matches. Germline CDR1 and CDR2: LNHDA and SQIVND (reference sequence). The sequenced part of the CDR3 DNA is TGTGCCAGTAGTATTTACTCCGGGACAGGGGCAGATACG. It is translated as CASSIYSGTGADT. The full CDR3 sequence reads CASSIYSGTGADTQYF.

A note on this clone: Sequencing ends 3 residues short of the CDR3 end; the germline J gene provides the rest. The rearrangement links TRBV9 to TRBJ2-3; 11 bases fit TRBD2. Germline loops: CDR1 SGDLS, CDR2 YYNGEE. With V trimmed by 1 base and J by 6 bases, 7 bases remained unmatched. The CDR3 extends over 16 amino acids. The covered CDR3 bases are TGTGCCAGCAGCGTAATAGTAGCGGGGGGGCGGGATACG. The encoded protein is CASSVIVAGGRDT. From start to end, the CDR3 is CASSVIVAGGRDTQYF.

In the case of this clone: The read falls 3 residues short of the CDR3 end, and the missing part is taken from the germline J gene. The V gene is TRBV19, the J gene TRBJ1-2; 7 bases align to TRBD1. The V gene's germline CDR1 is LNHDA and CDR2 SQIVND (reference sequence). V shed 8 bases and J 0 bases; nucleotides not matched to a gene: 6. The length of the CDR3 is 14 residues. The covered CDR3 bases are TGTGCCAGTGCCAGGGACAGTTCTAACTATGGC. Protein product: CASARDSSNYG. Given in full, the CDR3 is CASARDSSNYGYTF.

Worth noting for this clone: The read comes to an end 3 residues before the CDR3 does, leaving the germline J gene to fill in the end. The V and J genes are TRBV18 and TRBJ1-1; TRBD1 is a possible D gene (5 bases). V lost 5 bases to trimming and J lost 3 bases, with 13 bases between them. The CDR3 covers 14 residues. CDR1 KGHSH and CDR2 LQKENI come from the germline V gene. CDR3 protein: CASSSQVADTEAFF. The sequenced CDR3 bases are TGTGCCAGCTCATCACAGGTCGCCGACACTGAA.

Concerning this clone: The observed sequence ends 3 residues before the CDR3 terminus, with the missing tail filled in from the germline J gene. The chain links TRBV7-9 to TRBJ1-1; the match to TRBD1 covers 7 bases. The CDR3 consists of 15 residues. With V trimmed by 7 bases and J by 3 bases, 11 bases remained unmatched. The V gene's germline CDR1 is SEHNR and CDR2 FQNEAQ (reference sequence). The CDR3 loop reads CASTPRTGGDTEAFF. Incomplete CDR3 DNA: TGTGCCAGCACCCCCAGGACAGGAGGGGACACTGAA.

As concerns this clone: The read ends 3 residues early relative to the CDR3; the germline J gene fills the gap. The rearrangement uses TRBV18 and TRBJ2-2; tentatively, D is TRBD2 (6 bases). The germline V gene encodes CDR1 KGHSH and CDR2 LQKENI. There are 15 residues in the CDR3. Partial CDR3 DNA: TGTGCCAGCTCAATCGGGACGGGGGTTAATGAAAAG. Its translation: CASSIGTGVNEK. The entire CDR3 is CASSIGTGVNEKLFF.

On this clone: The missing CDR3 end, 3 residues past where the read stops, is filled in from the germline J gene. The chain joins TRBV20-1 to TRBJ1-5; TRBD1 matches at 7 bases. CDR3 length equals 12 residues. In germline, CDR1 is DFQATT, CDR2 SNEGSKA (reference sequence). V lost 4 bases, J lost 5 bases, and 2 bases stayed unmatched. The CDR3 protein is CSATTGDQPQHF. The CDR3 bases that were read are TGCAGTGCTACCACAGGGGATCAGCCC.

The chain's CDR3 is CASSRPPYRETQYF. The part of the CDR3 DNA that was read is TGTGCCAGCAGTCGTCCTCCATATCGGGAGACC. V usage is TRBV28 and J usage is TRBJ2-5, with D unresolved. The read comes to an end 3 residues before the CDR3 does, leaving the germline J gene to fill in the end. The CDR3 runs 14 residues. From germline, CDR1 is MDHEN and CDR2 SYDVKM. Trimming removed 5 bases from V and 5 bases from J, with 15 bases in between. The full variable domain, with the rest looked up from reference TRBV28 and TRBJ2-5, is DVKVTQSSRYLVKRTGEKVFLECVQDMDHENMFWYRQDPGLGLRLIYFSYDVKMKEKGDIPEGYSVSREKKERFSLILESASTNQTSMYLCASSRPPYRETQYFGPGTRLLVL.

Note on this clone: The read terminates 3 residues ahead of where the CDR3 ends, so the germline J gene completes it. The J gene is TRBJ1-1, the V gene TRBV3-1 (or the pseudogene TRBV3-2); TRBD1 agrees at 8 bases. This CDR3 comprises 14 residues. Trimming removed 2 bases from V and 1 base from J; junction bases left unmatched: 0. Germline V CDR1 and CDR2: LGHDT, YNNKEL (reference sequence). CDR3 DNA (partial): TGTGCCAGCAGCCAAACAGGGGGGAACACTGAA. It is translated as CASSQTGGNTE. The full CDR3 protein is CASSQTGGNTEAFF.